A selection of T cell receptor beta chains follows, all from one sample in a study of cytomegalovirus exposure and HLA in healthy donors. Assay used: immunoSEQ multiplex PCR; TCRdb lists only in-frame clones, some missing. The table for this sample gives about 39,000 clones. Material for sequencing was PBMCs. Receptors originate from a woman aged 25 to 45 in good health and CMV-seropositive. Both conserved end residues are part of each CDR3. Fields, in order: CDR3 length, V gene, D gene, J gene, CDR3 DNA, CDR3 protein. A D gene is named only where the DNA matches it firmly.

>14|TRBV7-6|-|TRBJ1-1
TGTGCCAGCAGCAATCCAGGGGAGAACACTGAAGCTTTCTTT
CASSNPGENTEAFF
>17|TRBV19|TRBD2|TRBJ2-5
TGTGCCAGTAGTATAGCTAGCGGGGGAGCTTTTCAAGAGACCCAGTACTTC
CASSIASGGAFQETQYF
>17|TRBV7-2|-|TRBJ1-2
TGTGCCAGCAGCCGTCCCTCCGGGGGTCCTCCCAACTATGGCTACACCTTC
CASSRPSGGPPNYGYTF
>15|TRBV5-1|TRBD1|TRBJ2-7
TGCGCCAGCAGCAAGGGACAGGGAGTTTCCTACGAGCAGTACTTC
CASSKGQGVSYEQYF
>12|TRBV29-1|TRBD2|TRBJ2-7
TGCAGCGGTGGACTAGGCCCCTACGAGCAGTACTTC
CSGGLGPYEQYF
>18|TRBV11-3|TRBD1|TRBJ2-7
TGTGCACCCAGCTTAGGTCCCGTCGCCGCGGACAGGGGGCGCGAGCAGTACTTC
CAPSLGPVAADRGREQYF
>16|TRBV10-3|TRBD1|TRBJ1-2
TGTGCCATCAGTGAGTCGTGGTTAGGGGGCAACTATGGCTACACCTTC
CAISESWLGGNYGYTF
>16|TRBV2|-|TRBJ1-4
TGTGCCAGCAGCCGGGACTACCAAGGGGTGGGTGAAAAACTGTTTTTT
CASSRDYQGVGEKLFF
>13|TRBV6-5|-|TRBJ1-3
TGTGCCAGCAGTTATACAGGTGGAAACACCATATATTTT
CASSYTGGNTIYF
>13|TRBV18|-|TRBJ1-1
TGTGCCAGCTCACTCCGGGGGGGGGATGAAGCTTTCTTT
CASSLRGGDEAFF
>14|TRBV6-5|-|TRBJ2-1
TGTGCCAGCAGCCTTCTTTCAGGGGACAATGAGCAGTTCTTC
CASSLLSGDNEQFF
>15|TRBV11-2|TRBD2|TRBJ2-2
TGTGCCAGCAGCTTTCCGGGACTACGGGCCGGGGAGCTGTTTTTT
CASSFPGLRAGELFF
>14|TRBV4-1|-|TRBJ1-2
TGCGCCAGCAGCCCCCGGGAGGTGACCTATGGCTACACCTTC
CASSPREVTYGYTF
>16|TRBV7-6|TRBD2|TRBJ2-2
TGTGCCAGCAGCTTACTAGCGGGGGGAGATACCGGGGAGCTGTTTTTT
CASSLLAGGDTGELFF
>14|TRBV15|TRBD1|TRBJ1-2
TGTGCCACCACCGCGGACAGGAACGACTATGGCTACACCTTC
CATTADRNDYGYTF